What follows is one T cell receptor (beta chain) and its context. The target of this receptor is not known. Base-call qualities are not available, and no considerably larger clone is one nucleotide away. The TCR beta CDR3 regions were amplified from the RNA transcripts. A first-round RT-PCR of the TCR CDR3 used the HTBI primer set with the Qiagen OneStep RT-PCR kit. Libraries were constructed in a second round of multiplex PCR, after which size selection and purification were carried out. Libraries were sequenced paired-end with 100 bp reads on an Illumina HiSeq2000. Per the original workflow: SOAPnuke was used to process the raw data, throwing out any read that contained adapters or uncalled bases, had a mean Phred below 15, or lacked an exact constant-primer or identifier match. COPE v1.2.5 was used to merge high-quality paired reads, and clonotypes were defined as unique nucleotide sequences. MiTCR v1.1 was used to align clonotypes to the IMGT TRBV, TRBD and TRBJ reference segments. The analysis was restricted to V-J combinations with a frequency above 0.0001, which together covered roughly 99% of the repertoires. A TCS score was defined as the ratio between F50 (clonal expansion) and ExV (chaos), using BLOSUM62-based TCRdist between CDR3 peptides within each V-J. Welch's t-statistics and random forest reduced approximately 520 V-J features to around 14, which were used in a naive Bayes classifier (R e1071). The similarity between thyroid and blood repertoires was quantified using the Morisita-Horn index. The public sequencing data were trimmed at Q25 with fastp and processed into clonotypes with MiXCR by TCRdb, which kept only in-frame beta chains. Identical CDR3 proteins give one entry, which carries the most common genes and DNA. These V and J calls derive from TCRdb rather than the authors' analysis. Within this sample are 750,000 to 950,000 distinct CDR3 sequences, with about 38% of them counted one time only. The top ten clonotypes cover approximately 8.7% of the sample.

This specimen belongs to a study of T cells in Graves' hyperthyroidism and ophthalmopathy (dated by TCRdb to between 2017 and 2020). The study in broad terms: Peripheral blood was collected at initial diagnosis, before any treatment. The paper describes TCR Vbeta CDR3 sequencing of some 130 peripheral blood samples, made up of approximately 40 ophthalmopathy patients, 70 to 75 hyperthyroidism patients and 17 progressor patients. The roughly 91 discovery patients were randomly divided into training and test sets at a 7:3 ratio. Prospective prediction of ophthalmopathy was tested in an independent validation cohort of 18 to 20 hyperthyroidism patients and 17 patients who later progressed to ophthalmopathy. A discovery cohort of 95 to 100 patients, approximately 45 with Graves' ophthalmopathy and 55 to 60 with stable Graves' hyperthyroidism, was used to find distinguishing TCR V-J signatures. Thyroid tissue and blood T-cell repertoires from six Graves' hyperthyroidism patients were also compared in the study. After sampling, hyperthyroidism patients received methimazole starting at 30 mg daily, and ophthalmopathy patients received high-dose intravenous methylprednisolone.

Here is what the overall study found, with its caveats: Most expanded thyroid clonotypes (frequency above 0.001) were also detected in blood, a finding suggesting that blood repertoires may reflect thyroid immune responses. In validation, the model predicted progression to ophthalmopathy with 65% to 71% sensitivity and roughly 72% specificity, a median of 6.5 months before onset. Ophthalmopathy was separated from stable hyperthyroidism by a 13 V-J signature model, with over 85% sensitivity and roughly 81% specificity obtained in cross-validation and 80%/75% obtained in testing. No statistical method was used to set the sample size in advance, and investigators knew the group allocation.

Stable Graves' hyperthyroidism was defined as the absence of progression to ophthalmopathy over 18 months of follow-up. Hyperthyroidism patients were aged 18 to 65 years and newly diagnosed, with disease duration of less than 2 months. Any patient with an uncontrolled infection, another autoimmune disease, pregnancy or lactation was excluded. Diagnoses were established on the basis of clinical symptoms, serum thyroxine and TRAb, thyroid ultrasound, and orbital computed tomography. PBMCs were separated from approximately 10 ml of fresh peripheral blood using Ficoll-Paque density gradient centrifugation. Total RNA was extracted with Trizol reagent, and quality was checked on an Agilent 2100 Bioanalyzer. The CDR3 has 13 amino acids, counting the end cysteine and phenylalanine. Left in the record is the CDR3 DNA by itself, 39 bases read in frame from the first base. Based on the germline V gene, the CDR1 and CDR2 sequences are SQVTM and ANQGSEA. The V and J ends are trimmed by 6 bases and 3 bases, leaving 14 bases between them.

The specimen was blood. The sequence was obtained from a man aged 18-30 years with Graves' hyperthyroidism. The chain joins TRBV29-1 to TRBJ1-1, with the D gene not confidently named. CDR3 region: CSVGRYEDTEAFF. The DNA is TGCAGCGTCGGACGTTATGAGGACACTGAAGCTTTCTTT. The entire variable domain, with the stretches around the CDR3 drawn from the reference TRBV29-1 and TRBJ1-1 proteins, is SAVISQKPSRDICQRGTSLTIQCQVDSQVTMMFWYRQQPGQSLTLIATANQGSEATYESGFVIDKFPISRPNLTFSTLTVSNMSPEDSSIYLCSVGRYEDTEAFFGQGTRLTVV.